This T cell receptor (beta chain) was profiled in a study of metastatic and nonmetastatic thyroid tumors. Study information: Thyroid patients, malignant and benign, had repertoires compared across blood and tumor or nodule tissue. Study-wide points: The study reportedly found significantly higher TCR beta diversity in malignant thyroid tumors than benign nodules, in blood and tumor.

Thyroid surgery had not been preceded by any treatment in any patient. With regard to this clone: Its antigen is not identified.

As handled by the study authors: Across clinicopathological groups, CDR3 differences served as the basis for building a distant-metastasis classifier for papillary thyroid cancer. Using MiXCR, TCRdb re-called clones from the PCR reads. The V and J calls were determined by TCRdb, not by the authors. The sample has about 18,000 clones, 34% seen once; the top ten hold less than 12%. CDR3 length equals 15 residues. V gave up 6 bases and J gave up 0 bases, with 9 bases separating them. Germline CDR1 reads MNHEY; CDR2 reads SVGEGT. The sequenced sample consisted of tumor tissue. The chain couples TRBV6-2 or TRBV6-3 to TRBJ2-6; D not certain. This receptor was identified in a male donor with papillary thyroid cancer or a benign thyroid nodule (not recorded which). Some clones in this sample may be carry-over from other donors' samples. The CDR3 here is CASSPIGSGANVLTF. For the CDR3, the DNA is TGTGCCAGCAGCCCCATTGGCTCTGGGGCCAACGTCCTGACTTTC.